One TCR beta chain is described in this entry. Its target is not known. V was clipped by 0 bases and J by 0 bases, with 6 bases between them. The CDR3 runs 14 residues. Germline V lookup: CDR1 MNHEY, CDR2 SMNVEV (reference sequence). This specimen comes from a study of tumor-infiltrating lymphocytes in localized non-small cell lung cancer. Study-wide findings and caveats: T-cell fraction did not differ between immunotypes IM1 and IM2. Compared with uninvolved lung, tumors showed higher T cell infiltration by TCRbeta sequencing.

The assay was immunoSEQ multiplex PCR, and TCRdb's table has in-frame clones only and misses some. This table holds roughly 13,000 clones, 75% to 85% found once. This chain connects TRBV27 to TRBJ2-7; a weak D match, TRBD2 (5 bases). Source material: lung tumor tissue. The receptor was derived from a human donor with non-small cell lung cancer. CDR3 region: CASSLSSVSYEQYF. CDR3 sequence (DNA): TGTGCCAGCAGTTTATCTAGCGTCTCCTACGAGCAGTACTTC.